Listed below are T cell receptor beta chains from one sample, sequenced in a study of cytomegalovirus exposure and HLA in healthy donors. TCRdb's copy holds only in-frame clones and misses some; the assay was immunoSEQ multiplex PCR. The table includes fewer than 95,000 clones, 76% detected once. The sequencing input was PBMCs. These receptors all stem from a man aged 35 to 55 in good health and CMV-seronegative. Both conserved end residues are part of each CDR3. D genes are given only for firm matches. Clone size, where shown, is once, few, many, or a class for clones that have expanded.

>TRBD1|TRBV14|NA|TRBJ2-1
TGTGCCAGCAGCCAACGCCGGACAGGGTTTTCCAATGAGCAGTTCTTC
CASSQRRTGFSNEQFF
>NA|TRBV7-9|NA|TRBJ2-1
TGTGCCAGCAGCCAAGCGGGCGGCGGCAGGGCTAATGAGCAGTTCTTC
CASSQAGGGRANEQFF
>TRBD2|TRBV4-1|NA|TRBJ2-5
TGTGCCAGCAGCCAAGATACGGGGGGGGGCGGTGAGACCCAGTACTTC
CASSQDTGGGGETQYF
>NA|TRBV28|NA|TRBJ1-2
TGTGCCAGCAGTTCCCCGGGGGGAAATCACTATGGCTACACCTTC
CASSSPGGNHYGYTF
>NA|TRBV7-9|few|TRBJ2-5
TGTGCCAGCAGCTCATATCTCGCCAGAAGCCAAGAGACCCAGTACTTC
CASSSYLARSQETQYF
>TRBD1|TRBV28|NA|TRBJ2-3
TGTGCCAGCAGCTCCGGGGACAGGGTAACAGATACGCAGTATTTT
CASSSGDRVTDTQYF
>NA|TRBV30|NA|TRBJ2-5
TGTGCCTGGAGTCAGAACCAGGGAGAGACCCAGTACTTC
CAWSQNQGETQYF
>TRBD1|TRBV5-4|NA|TRBJ2-5
TGTGCCAGCAGCTTGACAGGGGAACAAGAGACCCAGTACTTC
CASSLTGEQETQYF
>NA|TRBV5-1|NA|TRBJ2-7
TGCGCCAGCAGCACGGACGGGGGATCCTACGAGCAGTACTTC
CASSTDGGSYEQYF
>NA|TRBV2|NA|TRBJ1-2
TGTGCCAGCGGAAGGGAGGGTAAAACTTTC
CASGREGKTF
>TRBD1|TRBV5-1|NA|TRBJ1-1
TGCGCCAGCACACAGGGACAGATGAACACTGAAGCTTTCTTT
CASTQGQMNTEAFF
>TRBD1|TRBV2|NA|TRBJ2-2
TGTGCCAGCACCGGGACAGTGAACACCGGGGAGCTGTTTTTT
CASTGTVNTGELFF
>TRBD2|TRBV4-1|NA|TRBJ2-7
TGCGCCAGCAGCCTAGCCGGGACTAGCGGGGCCTCGGGATCGGAGCAGTACTTC
CASSLAGTSGASGSEQYF
>NA|TRBV6-5|few|TRBJ1-1
TGTGCCAGCAGCCTAGTCGCCATGAACACTGAAGCTTTCTTT
CASSLVAMNTEAFF
>TRBD2|TRBV5-4|NA|TRBJ2-3
TGTGCCAGCAGCCCAGGTAGGACTAGCGGCACAGATACGCAGTATTTT
CASSPGRTSGTDTQYF
>NA|TRBV29-1|NA|TRBJ2-7
TGCAGCGTGGGGGGACACAGGGGCGGCGAGCAGTACTTC
CSVGGHRGGEQYF
>NA|TRBV5-4|NA|TRBJ2-7
TGTGCCAGCAGCTTGGGTTGGCAGACCTACGAGCAGTACTTC
CASSLGWQTYEQYF
>TRBD1|TRBV27|NA|TRBJ2-7
TGTGCCAGCAGTTACGGGGGTGGGACAGGGGTCTCCTACGAGCAGTACTTT
CASSYGGGTGVSYEQYF
>NA|TRBV7-6|NA|TRBJ2-1
TGTGCCAGCAGCTCTGGGAGGAATGAGCAGTTCTTC
CASSSGRNEQFF
>TRBD2|TRBV11-2|NA|TRBJ2-3
TGTGCCAGCAGCCCATCCCTACTAGCGGGGGGTGCTAGCACAGATACGCAGTATTTT
CASSPSLLAGGASTDTQYF
>NA|TRBV5-1|NA|TRBJ2-1
TGCGCCAGCAGCTTCGCGGGGCAGGTGTACGAGCAGTTCTTC
CASSFAGQVYEQFF
>NA|TRBV6-1|NA|TRBJ2-1
TGTGCCAGCAGTGACCCAGCGGGTTACCCCTACAATGAGCAGTTCTTC
CASSDPAGYPYNEQFF
>NA|TRBV9|NA|TRBJ2-3
TGTGCCAGCAGCCCCCGAGGGGGGGCCATAGATACGCAGTATTTT
CASSPRGGAIDTQYF
>NA|TRBV9|NA|TRBJ2-1
TGTGCCAGCAGCCTCATGCGAGGGGAGCAGTTCTTC
CASSLMRGEQFF
>NA|TRBV7-6|once|TRBJ1-4
TGTGCCAGCAGCGCAGGGCCCCAGGGGTCAACTAATGAAAAACTGTTTTTT
CASSAGPQGSTNEKLFF
>NA|TRBV28|once|TRBJ1-3
TGTGCCAGCAGTTGGACGGGACTCCTCCATCCCTGGGACACCATATATTTT
CASSWTGLLHPWDTIYF
>TRBD2|TRBV4-1|NA|TRBJ2-7
TGCGCCAGCAGCCAAACTAGCGGGGGGCCCTACGAGCAGTACTTC
CASSQTSGGPYEQYF
>TRBD1|TRBV9|once|TRBJ1-1
TGTGCCAGCAGCGTAGTCTCAGGGGGCGAAGCTTTCTTT
CASSVVSGGEAFF
>NA|TRBV4-3|few|TRBJ1-4
TGCGCCAGCAGCCAAGATTCTAACAGGGCCTATGAAAAACTGTTTTTT
CASSQDSNRAYEKLFF
>TRBD1|TRBV9|NA|TRBJ2-7
TGTGCCAGCAGCGTAGGAACAGGGGGCCACGAGCAGTACTTC
CASSVGTGGHEQYF
>NA|TRBV9|NA|TRBJ2-3
TGTGCCAGCAGCCCGAGAGATACGCAGTATTTT
CASSPRDTQYF
>NA|TRBV7-2|NA|TRBJ1-1
TGTGCCAGTGGAGGGAGAGCCACTGAAGCTTTCTTT
CASGGRATEAFF
>NA|TRBV7-3|few|TRBJ2-5
TGTGCCAGCAGCTTCGGTAGCGGCCAAGAGACCCAGTACTTC
CASSFGSGQETQYF
>NA|TRBV4-1|NA|TRBJ2-7
TGCGCCAGCAGCCAAGATGCAGGCTACGAGCAGTACTTC
CASSQDAGYEQYF
>TRBD2|TRBV19|NA|TRBJ2-2
TGTGCCAGGAGGGGACTAGCGGGGGGCAAGACAAACCTATTACACACCGGGGAGCTGTTTTTT
CARRGLAGGKTNLLHTGELFF
>NA|TRBV28|few|TRBJ1-2
TGTGCCAGCAGTTTAGGGGAGGGTGATGGCTACACCTTC
CASSLGEGDGYTF
>NA|TRBV5-1|NA|TRBJ2-7
TGCGCCAGCAGCTTGGTTCGAGGGACCTACGAGCAGTACTTC
CASSLVRGTYEQYF
>TRBD1|TRBV7-7|NA|TRBJ1-3
TGTGCCAGCAGCCAAGACAGGGGCTCTGGAAACACCATATATTTT
CASSQDRGSGNTIYF
>TRBD2|TRBV25-1|NA|TRBJ2-1
TGTGCCAGCAGTGACACGCTAGCGGGGGGGGACAATGAGCAGTTCTTC
CASSDTLAGGDNEQFF
>NA|TRBV6-1|NA|TRBJ2-7
TGTGCCAGCAGTGCCCAGGGTCGTATCCACGAGCAGTACTTC
CASSAQGRIHEQYF
>TRBD2|TRBV29-1|few|TRBJ2-1
TGCAGCGTTGAAGAGCGCGGGAGCTCCTACAATGAGCAGTTCTTC
CSVEERGSSYNEQFF
>TRBD1|TRBV6-1|NA|TRBJ2-3
TGTGCCAGCAGTGAAGGGACAGGGGAAGTATCGGGTACGCAGTATTTT
CASSEGTGEVSGTQYF
>TRBD1|TRBV11-2|NA|TRBJ1-4
TGTGCCAGCAGCTTCTCCCCTGACAGGGGAAAACTGTTTTTT
CASSFSPDRGKLFF
>NA|TRBV6-5|NA|TRBJ1-1
TGTGCCAGCAGTTACTCGTTCATTGCGGGTAGGACTGAAGCTTTCTTT
CASSYSFIAGRTEAFF
>NA|TRBV30|NA|TRBJ1-6
TGTGCCTGGAGTCTCCAGGGACTTACACCCCTCCACTTT
CAWSLQGLTPLHF
>TRBD1|TRBV6-5|NA|TRBJ1-2
TGTGCCAGCAGTCCCCTGGGACAGGGTCTGGTTGGCTACACCTTC
CASSPLGQGLVGYTF
>NA|TRBV9|NA|TRBJ1-4
TGTGCCAGCAGCGTAGCCCCAGGGACTAATGAAAAACTGTTTTTT
CASSVAPGTNEKLFF
>NA|TRBV4-3|NA|TRBJ2-7
TGCGCCAGCAGCCAAGGGTTAGGACAGGAGGGAGGGCAGTACTTC
CASSQGLGQEGGQYF
>TRBD2|TRBV4-2|NA|TRBJ2-3
TGTGCCAGCAGCGCGGGACTAGCGGGGGATAGGGATTACACAGATACGCAGTATTTT
CASSAGLAGDRDYTDTQYF
>NA|TRBV11-2|NA|TRBJ1-6
TGTGCCAGCAGCCGATGGGGGGGTCCAAATTCACCCCTCCACTTT
CASSRWGGPNSPLHF
>TRBD2|TRBV5-4|NA|TRBJ2-2
TGTGCCAGCAGCCGAGGCGGGGGGTCATACACCGGGGAGCTGTTTTTT
CASSRGGGSYTGELFF
>TRBD2|TRBV5-4|NA|TRBJ2-1
TGTGCCAGCAGCTTGGAAGAGCGGGGGGGGAGTTACAATGAGCAGTTCTTC
CASSLEERGGSYNEQFF
>NA|TRBV4-3|NA|TRBJ2-7
TGCGCCAGCAGCCAAGAGCGGGACCTGAGCTCCTACGAGCAGTACTTC
CASSQERDLSSYEQYF